What follows are 29 T cell receptor beta chains derived from one specimen sequenced in a study of CD8 T cells in ankylosing spondylitis. MiXCR, run by TCRdb on the 5' RACE reads, gives a single entry per CDR3 protein. The sample lists a few hundred thousand distinct CDR3 sequences; roughly 20% were seen once. What was sequenced was blood, either unsorted or a sorted T cell fraction (not recorded which). The receptors were sampled from a female donor with ankylosing spondylitis or in good health (not recorded which).

This chain links TRBV20-1 with TRBJ2-7; 9 bases align to TRBD1. The trim removed 1 base at V and 6 bases at J, leaving 4 bases unmatched. The CDR3 extends over 13 amino acids. Germline values: CDR1 DFQATT, CDR2 SNEGSKA (reference sequence). The CDR3 DNA reads as TGCAGTGCTAGAGGACAGGGGGTGGGCGAGCAGTACTTC. Residues: CSARGQGVGEQYF.

The V gene is TRBV9, the J gene TRBJ1-6, with D perhaps matching TRBD1 (6 bases). Between the trimmed V and J ends, which lost 1 base and 10 bases, there was a span of 15 bases. This CDR3 is 15 amino acids long. Germline V CDR1 and CDR2: SGDLS, YYNGEE. The CDR3 protein is CASSVRGGIASPLHF. In DNA form, the CDR3 reads TGTGCCAGCAGCGTAAGAGGGGGGATAGCATCACCCCTCCACTTT.

The chain links TRBV28 to TRBJ2-5; D remains unclear. The CDR3 has 15 amino acids. Trimming took off 6 bases at V and 2 bases at J, with 16 bases between the two ends. The germline V gene encodes CDR1 MDHEN and CDR2 SYDVKM. This chain's CDR3 is CASRYRIPRQETQYF. The DNA of the CDR3 is TGTGCCAGCAGGTACAGAATACCGAGACAAGAGACCCAGTACTTC.

The chain uses TRBV18 and TRBJ1-2; D gene ambiguous. CDR1 is KGHSH, CDR2 LQKENI, per germline. V shed 6 bases and J shed 1 base, with 18 bases lying between them. This CDR3 has 16 amino acids. The CDR3 region has the DNA TGTGCCAGCTCGTCGATCTCGGCGGGCGATAACTATGGCTACACCTTC. Its protein product is CASSSISAGDNYGYTF.

This clonotype was counted a few times. J is TRBJ2-5 and V is TRBV29-1; D may be TRBD1 (6 bases). Trimming removed 2 bases from V and 5 bases from J, with 15 bases in between. This CDR3 has 14 residues. Germline V gene sequence: CDR1 SQVTM, CDR2 ANQGSEA. The CDR3 protein is CSVEKQRGLETQYF. The CDR3, as DNA: TGCAGCGTTGAAAAACAAAGGGGGTTGGAGACCCAGTACTTC.

J is TRBJ2-7 and V is TRBV7-6, with 9 bases that match TRBD1. Germline V gene lookup returns CDR1 SGHVS and CDR2 FNYEAQ. The trim removed 5 bases at V and 0 bases at J, leaving 8 bases unmatched. The CDR3 is made up of 16 amino acids. CDR3 in amino acids: CASSRPTGGSSYEQYF. The CDR3 DNA reads as TGTGCCAGCAGCAGACCGACAGGGGGGAGCTCCTACGAGCAGTACTTC.

This chain connects TRBV12-3 or TRBV12-4 to TRBJ2-1, with TRBD1 matching 7 bases. The length of the CDR3 is 15 residues. J was trimmed by 4 bases and V by 3 bases; bases with no gene match: 6. The DNA of the CDR3 is TGTGCCAGCAGTTTGTTAAGGGGGCCATACAATGAGCAGTTCTTC. This sequence encodes CASSLLRGPYNEQFF.

This chain links TRBV2 with TRBJ1-1; tentatively, D is TRBD1 (5 bases). This CDR3 is built from 15 residues. Between the trimmed V and J ends, which lost 5 bases and 5 bases, there was a span of 18 bases. CDR1 and CDR2 (germline): SNHLY, FYNNEI. The CDR3 DNA reads as TGTGCCAGCAGTCGTCTGCGGCCGGGGGAGACTGAAGCTTTCTTT. It yields the protein CASSRLRPGETEAFF.

This chain links TRBV20-1 with TRBJ1-2; TRBD1 agrees at 9 bases. Germline loops: CDR1 DFQATT, CDR2 SNEGSKA (reference sequence). Trimming cost V 1 base and J 8 bases; bases outside gene matches: 11. CDR3 length: 15 amino acids. The CDR3 sequence is CSARAPRWTGEGYTF. CDR3 bases: TGCAGTGCTAGAGCTCCTCGATGGACAGGGGAGGGCTACACCTTC.

This clonotype was observed a handful of times. This chain uses TRBV20-1 with TRBJ1-2; 12 bases match TRBD1. Germline V CDR1 and CDR2: DFQATT, SNEGSKA (reference sequence). This CDR3 contains 15 residues. The junction had 11 bases not matched to a gene; V was cut back by 5 bases and J by 7 bases. CDR3 nucleotides: TGCAGTGCTCTCCGGGACAGGGGGCTCCACGCTGGCTACACCTTC. Protein sequence: CSALRDRGLHAGYTF.

The rearrangement links TRBV5-1 to TRBJ2-1; perhaps TRBD1 as D (6 bases). V dropped 1 base and J dropped 5 bases, with 13 bases sitting between them. This CDR3 has 15 residues. CDR1 is SGHRS, CDR2 YFSETQ, per germline. CDR3: CASSLLSAGDNEQFF. The CDR3 DNA follows: TGCGCCAGCAGCTTGTTATCGGCAGGGGACAATGAGCAGTTCTTC.

This clonotype was seen a few times. This chain joins TRBV4-2 and TRBJ2-1; D may be TRBD1 (5 bases). Trimming cost V 1 base and J 11 bases, with 9 bases left between them. The length of the CDR3 is 12 residues. Germline V gene sequence: CDR1 LGHNA, CDR2 YNFKEQ. The CDR3 DNA sequence: TGTGCCAGCAGCCAAGTTAGGGGAAAGCAGTTCTTC. Protein: CASSQVRGKQFF.

The chain is built from TRBV18 and TRBJ2-7, with D uncertain. Trimming removed 3 bases at V and 8 bases at J, with 23 bases between. Germline CDR1 and CDR2: KGHSH and LQKENI. The CDR3 has 16 amino acids. CDR3 in DNA: TGTGCCAGCTCACCTGCGGCGGACCGACCCCCTACGAAGCAGTACTTC. Amino acids: CASSPAADRPPTKQYF.

The J gene is TRBJ2-3, the V gene TRBV20-1; no clear D gene. CDR1 and CDR2 from the germline V gene are DFQATT and SNEGSKA (reference sequence). Trimming cost V 5 bases and J 7 bases, with 10 bases left between them. The CDR3 sequence is 11 residues long. CDR3 protein: CSAYSTHTQYF. In DNA, the CDR3 is TGCAGTGCTTATTCTACCCATACGCAGTATTTT.

There are many counts of this clonotype. The chain couples TRBV27 to TRBJ1-2; TRBD1 matches 7 bases. Germline CDR1 reads MNHEY; CDR2 reads SMNVEV (reference sequence). J was trimmed by 5 bases and V by 6 bases; bases with no gene match: 9. The CDR3 sequence is 14 residues long. The CDR3 region has the DNA TGTGCCAGCAGACGTGGACAGGATGGGTATGGCTACACCTTC. Translating gives CASRRGQDGYGYTF.

A few counts support this clonotype. The genes are TRBV15 and TRBJ1-6; D uncertain. V dropped 6 bases and J dropped 1 base, with 22 bases sitting between them. Per the germline V gene, CDR1 is LNHNV and CDR2 is YYDKDF (reference sequence). The CDR3 totals 19 residues. CDR3: CATSPGLGEFGSYNSPLHF. The CDR3 nucleotides are TGTGCCACCAGTCCGGGCCTAGGCGAATTCGGGTCCTATAATTCACCCCTCCACTTT.

This clonotype occurred a few times. This chain joins TRBV20-1 and TRBJ1-1; D gene unclear. V shed 6 bases and J shed 4 bases, with 9 bases lying between them. CDR3 length: 11 residues. Looked up from germline, CDR1 is DFQATT and CDR2 is SNEGSKA (reference sequence). The CDR3 region has the DNA TGCAGTGCCCCCAAGACCACTGAAGCTTTCTTT. Translating gives CSAPKTTEAFF.

This clonotype has a handful of counts. The chain has TRBV12-3 or TRBV12-4 and TRBJ1-2; D is undetermined. The CDR3 spans 14 residues. The V end lost 8 bases, the J end lost 4 bases, and 17 bases lay between the germline ends. The CDR3 loop is CASLMGGLSYGYTF. The CDR3 DNA follows: TGTGCCAGCCTCATGGGAGGGTTGAGCTATGGCTACACCTTC.

This chain joins TRBV12-3 or TRBV12-4 and TRBJ2-7; unclear D gene. This CDR3 has 13 amino acids. V dropped 3 bases and J dropped 6 bases, with 12 bases sitting between them. CDR3 sequence reads: CASSLRGGREQYF. The CDR3 DNA reads TGTGCCAGCAGTTTGCGTGGTGGCCGCGAGCAGTACTTC.

The chain is built from TRBV14 and TRBJ2-1; perhaps TRBD2 as D (7 bases). The length of the CDR3 is 15 residues. The ends were cut back, 5 bases at V and 5 bases at J, with 16 bases in the middle. Germline V gives CDR1 SGHDN, CDR2 FVKESK. The CDR3 spells CASSFRGGGHNEQFF. The CDR3 DNA reads TGTGCCAGCAGCTTCAGAGGGGGGGGCCACAATGAGCAGTTCTTC.

V usage is TRBV11-2 and J usage is TRBJ2-1, with 11 bases aligning to TRBD2. The CDR3 is 18 residues long. Germline V gene sequence: CDR1 SGHAT, CDR2 FQNNGV. J lost 0 bases, V lost 5 bases, and 9 bases had no gene match. CDR3 region: CASSHGTSGPPSYNEQFF. The CDR3 DNA sequence: TGTGCCAGCAGCCACGGGACTAGCGGACCCCCCTCCTACAATGAGCAGTTCTTC.

This clonotype was observed a handful of times. DNA of the CDR3: TGTGCCAGCAGCTTAGGGTTCGGGGGGCCAACCGTTCCACCCCTCCACTTT. Translation gives CASSLGFGGPTVPPLHF. V gene TRBV7-9 combines with J gene TRBJ1-6, with a weak D call TRBD1 (6 bases). CDR1 SEHNR and CDR2 FQNEAQ come from the germline V gene (reference sequence). The CDR3 contains 17 residues. Trimming removed 1 base at V and 11 bases at J, with 21 bases between.

The gene calls are TRBV7-2 and TRBJ1-2, with TRBD1 identical over 7 bases. The CDR3 sequence is 13 residues long. In germline, CDR1 is SGHTA, CDR2 FQGNSA. Trimming removed 4 bases from V and 7 bases from J; junction bases left unmatched: 6. The chain's CDR3 is CASSSDRLGGYTF. CDR3 coding DNA: TGTGCCAGCAGCTCGGACAGGCTGGGTGGCTACACCTTC.

This sequence joins TRBV7-2 and TRBJ2-3; D may be TRBD2 (6 bases). Trimming cost V 6 bases and J 3 bases, with 19 bases left between them. The germline gives CDR1 SGHTA, CDR2 FQGNSA. The CDR3 covers 16 residues. CDR3 in DNA: TGTGCCAGCAGTCAAAGCGGGCCCCTGAGTACAGATACGCAGTATTTT. This gives the protein CASSQSGPLSTDTQYF.

The rearrangement uses TRBV6-4 and TRBJ1-1, with D possibly being TRBD1 (5 bases). This CDR3 is built from 14 residues. The V end was cut by 4 bases, the J end by 4 bases, with 13 bases between. Germline CDR1 reads MRHNA; CDR2 reads SNTAGT. The CDR3 spells CASSASLGGTEAFF. As DNA, the CDR3 is TGTGCCAGCAGTGCGTCTCTCGGGGGCACTGAAGCTTTCTTT.

This clonotype was seen repeatedly, ten times or more. This chain uses TRBV7-7 with TRBJ2-5; D is unclear. Germline CDR1 reads SSHAT; CDR2 reads FNYEAQ (reference sequence). V lost 2 bases, J lost 5 bases, and 9 bases lay in between. The CDR3 totals 13 residues. The CDR3 bases are TGTGCCAGCAGCTTACAGGCCTGGGAGACCCAGTACTTC. This encodes CASSLQAWETQYF.

The chain has TRBV27 and TRBJ2-1; TRBD2 is a possible D gene (6 bases). Germline lookup yields CDR1 MNHEY and CDR2 SMNVEV (reference sequence). The CDR3 has 13 amino acids. V gave up 3 bases and J gave up 15 bases, with 18 bases separating them. CDR3 loop: CASSFLEGRRLFF. CDR3 nucleotides: TGTGCCAGCAGTTTTCTGGAGGGGCGGAGGCTGTTCTTC.

The chain uses TRBV18 and TRBJ2-1; no firm D call. This CDR3 spans 14 amino acids. Germline CDR1 is KGHSH and CDR2 is LQKENI. V was trimmed by 0 bases and J by 7 bases, leaving 10 bases between them. The CDR3 loop is CASSPPLLENEQFF. Written as DNA, the CDR3 is TGTGCCAGCTCACCACCCTTGTTGGAAAATGAGCAGTTCTTC.

The chain is built from TRBV10-3 and TRBJ2-1; D possibly corresponds to TRBD2 (5 bases). Per the germline V gene, CDR1 is ENHRY and CDR2 is SYGVKD. The length of the CDR3 is 13 residues. The V end was cut by 2 bases, the J end by 8 bases, with 10 bases between. The CDR3 DNA follows: TGTGCCATCAGTGAGACTAGTATCTATGAGCAGTTCTTC. This codes for CAISETSIYEQFF.